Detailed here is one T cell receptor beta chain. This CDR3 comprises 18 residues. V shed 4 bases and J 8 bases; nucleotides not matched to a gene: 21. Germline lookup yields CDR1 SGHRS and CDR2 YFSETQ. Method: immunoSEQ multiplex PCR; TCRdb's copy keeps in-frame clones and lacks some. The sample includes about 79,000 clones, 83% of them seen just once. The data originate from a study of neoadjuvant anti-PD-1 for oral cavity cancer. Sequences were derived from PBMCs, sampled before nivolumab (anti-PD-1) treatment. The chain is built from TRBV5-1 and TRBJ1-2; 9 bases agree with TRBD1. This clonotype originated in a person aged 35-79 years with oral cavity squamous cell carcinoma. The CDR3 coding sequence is TGCGCCAGCAGCCAGGGTCCGGGACAGGGCCTCACGTTATGGGGCTACACCTTC. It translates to CASSQGPGQGLTLWGYTF.